This T cell receptor (beta chain) was identified in a study of T cells after yellow fever vaccination. In making TCR cDNA, 5'RACE template switching added a universal primer site and UMIs to it. MiXCR was run by TCRdb on the 5' RACE reads, yielding one entry per CDR3 protein. This repertoire shows 510,000 or so distinct CDR3 sequences, around 21% found once; its top ten account for 13% to 15%. In germline, CDR1 is SEHNR, CDR2 FQNEAQ (reference sequence). The CDR3 runs 16 residues. V lost 6 bases and J 3 bases, leaving 20 bases between the germline ends. The V gene is TRBV7-9, the J gene TRBJ1-1; D not resolved. Specimen: PBMCs, collected 15 days after the yellow fever booster vaccination. The TCR comes from a young man who received the YFV17D yellow fever vaccine. Written as DNA, the CDR3 is TGTGCCAGCAGAGTTATCTCCCCCCGACGGTACACTGAAGCTTTCTTT. Its translation is CASRVISPRRYTEAFF.